The 22 T cell receptor beta chains listed next were all sequenced from one sample in a study of cytomegalovirus exposure and HLA in healthy donors. Amplification used 60 Vbeta primers and 13 Jbeta primers. This table comes from immunoSEQ multiplex PCR, and its TCRdb copy is limited to in-frame clones, with some not included. The sample has about 140,000 clones, around 80% seen once. Sequencing input: PBMCs. These receptors all come from a male donor in good health and CMV-seronegative.

V is TRBV6-5 and J is TRBJ2-1; D perhaps matches TRBD1 (5 bases). Germline V gene sequence: CDR1 MNHEY, CDR2 SVGAGI. With 7 bases removed from V and 6 bases from J, the gap between germline ends came to 7 bases. The CDR3 runs to 11 residues. The CDR3 region is CASTGINEQFF. The CDR3 nucleotides are TGTGCCAGCACAGGGATCAATGAGCAGTTCTTC.

V is TRBV9 and J is TRBJ2-5; D is possibly TRBD2 (7 bases). Deletions cut 2 bases from V and 2 bases from J, with 13 bases between. The germline gives CDR1 SGDLS, CDR2 YYNGEE. This CDR3 is 15 amino acids long. The CDR3 DNA is TGTGCCAGCAGCGTCCTCGCGGGGGCACAAGAGACCCAGTACTTC. Protein product: CASSVLAGAQETQYF. Based on the CDR3 plus reference TRBV9 and TRBJ2-5, the full variable domain is DSGVTQTPKHLITATGQRVTLRCSPRSGDLSVYWYQQSLDQGLQFLIQYYNGEERAKGNILERFSAQQFPDLHSELNLSSLELGDSALYFCASSVLAGAQETQYFGPGTRLLVL.

The chain employs TRBV5-1 and TRBJ1-2; 10 bases are shared with TRBD1. Germline trimming cut 6 bases from V and 7 bases from J; bases unmatched to any gene: 12. Germline CDR1 is SGHRS and CDR2 is YFSETQ. The CDR3 loop spans 15 amino acids. This chain's CDR3 is CASKETGGGSSGYTF. Here the CDR3 DNA reads TGCGCCAGCAAAGAGACAGGGGGCGGTTCCTCTGGCTACACCTTC.

This clone was observed a few times. The J gene is TRBJ2-7, the V gene TRBV29-1; TRBD2 aligns across 8 bases. The V and J ends lost 7 bases and 3 bases, in that order; junction bases with no gene match: 8. CDR1 and CDR2 (germline): SQVTM, ANQGSEA. This CDR3 has 13 residues. The CDR3 spells CSARGGRSYEQYF. CDR3 coding DNA: TGCAGCGCGAGGGGCGGGAGGAGCTACGAGCAGTACTTC.

The rearrangement uses TRBV9 and TRBJ1-4; perhaps TRBD1 as D (5 bases). The CDR3 spans 14 residues. Germline V gives CDR1 SGDLS, CDR2 YYNGEE. The V end was cut by 3 bases, the J end by 7 bases, with 13 bases between. CDR3 sequence: CASSAQGESEKLFF. The CDR3 DNA follows: TGTGCCAGCAGCGCCCAGGGTGAGAGTGAAAAACTGTTTTTT.

This clone was seen a few times. The chain uses TRBV6-5 and TRBJ1-1; D is unclear. V was cut by 2 bases and J by 4 bases, with 14 bases left in between. This CDR3 has 15 residues. The germline V gene encodes CDR1 MNHEY and CDR2 SVGAGI. The CDR3 DNA follows: TGTGCCAGCAGTTACAGGGAGGTGGTAAGCACTGAAGCTTTCTTT. Protein product: CASSYREVVSTEAFF.

Regarding this clone: One end of the junction is discordant with germline, which a read error may explain. The rearrangement links TRBV4-1 to TRBJ2-4; 8 bases align to TRBD2. CDR1 and CDR2 (germline): MGHRA, YSYEKL. The CDR3 is 17 amino acids. For the CDR3, the DNA is TGCGCCAGCAGCCAAGGACCCGCGGGGGGAGCCAAAAACAGTCAGTACTTC. Amino acids: CASSQGPAGGAKNSQYF.

The rearrangement joins TRBV6-6 to TRBJ2-2; D uncertain. The CDR3 is made up of 15 amino acids. Per the germline V gene, CDR1 is MNHNY and CDR2 is SVGAGI (reference sequence). V lost 4 bases and J 1 base, leaving 10 bases between the germline ends. The CDR3 DNA reads TGTGCCAGCAGTTTCGGCAGGCTGAACACCGGGGAGCTGTTTTTT. Residues: CASSFGRLNTGELFF.

The chain uses TRBV10-1 and TRBJ2-7, with a tentative D call TRBD2 (5 bases). There are 16 residues in the CDR3. Trimming shortened V by 2 bases and J by 3 bases, and 17 bases separated the two germline ends. Germline CDR1 is WNHNN and CDR2 is SYGVQD (reference sequence). The CDR3 DNA sequence: TGCGCCAGCAGTGAGATCGCAGCTAGCAGTATCTACGAGCAGTACTTC. As protein: CASSEIAASSIYEQYF.

The gene calls are TRBV5-6 and TRBJ2-5; 8 nucleotides agree with TRBD1. Germline V gene data show CDR1 as SGHDT and CDR2 as YYEEEE. V lost 4 bases to trimming and J lost 2 bases; unmatched junction nucleotides: 4. This CDR3 spans 14 amino acids. The CDR3 nucleotides are TGTGCCAGCAGCATAAGACAGGGGCAAGAGACCCAGTACTTC. Its translation: CASSIRQGQETQYF.

The chain couples TRBV6-5 to TRBJ1-2; D not resolved. V lost 6 bases, J lost 5 bases, and 19 bases lay in between. The germline V gene has CDR1 MNHEY and CDR2 SVGAGI. The CDR3 loop spans 15 amino acids. This chain's CDR3 is CASRQGGEILYGYTF. Here the CDR3 DNA reads TGTGCCAGCAGGCAAGGCGGGGAGATCCTATATGGCTACACCTTC.

The V and J genes are TRBV7-9 and TRBJ1-2, with D unresolved. The CDR3 is made up of 10 amino acids. V was clipped by 5 bases and J by 5 bases, with 3 bases between them. Germline V CDR1 and CDR2: SEHNR, FQNEAQ (reference sequence). CDR3 nucleotides: TGTGCCAGCAGCCTTTATGGCTACACCTTC. Protein product: CASSLYGYTF. The whole variable domain, remainder taken from reference TRBV7-9 and TRBJ1-2, is DTGVSQNPRHKITKRGQNVTFRCDPISEHNRLYWYRQTLGQGPEFLTYFQNEAQLEKSRLLSDRFSAERPKGSFSTLEIQRTEQGDSAMYLCASSLYGYTFGSGTRLTVV.

The chain recombines TRBV10-2 with TRBJ1-5; 7 nucleotides align to TRBD1. J was trimmed by 4 bases and V by 5 bases; bases with no gene match: 8. Germline-derived CDR1 and CDR2 are WSHSY and SAAADI. The CDR3 sequence is 15 residues long. This CDR3 is CASSPEGARNQPQHF. In DNA form, the CDR3 reads TGCGCCAGCAGTCCCGAGGGGGCTCGGAATCAGCCCCAGCATTTT.

A few counts support this clone. The CDR3 nucleotides are TGTGCCAGCAGCATAAGCGGGGGTAACTATGGCTACACCTTC. It yields the protein CASSISGGNYGYTF. The rearrangement joins TRBV6-5 to TRBJ1-2; weak D call: TRBD1 (5 bases). Germline CDR1 is MNHEY and CDR2 is SVGAGI. The CDR3 is 14 residues long. V was shortened by 6 bases and J by 1 base, with 12 bases between the two germline ends.

The chain carries TRBV15 and TRBJ1-1; 8 positions agree with TRBD1. V shed 1 base, J shed 4 bases, and the junction held 5 bases outside the gene matches. The germline V gene has CDR1 LNHNV and CDR2 YYDKDF (reference sequence). This CDR3 spans 15 amino acids. This chain's CDR3 is CATSRAMTGVTEAFF. CDR3 nucleotide sequence: TGTGCCACCAGCAGAGCTATGACAGGGGTCACTGAAGCTTTCTTT.

CDR3 coding DNA: TGTGCCAGCAGCGAGGGACAGGGGATGTCACCCCTCCACTTT. It yields the protein CASSEGQGMSPLHF. This chain connects TRBV7-6 to TRBJ1-6; 10 bases fit TRBD1. Per germline, CDR1 SGHVS and CDR2 FNYEAQ. This CDR3 spans 14 amino acids. The ends lost 5 bases at V and 10 bases at J; junction bases unmatched: 5.

This clone was recorded a few times. The chain uses TRBV19 and TRBJ2-7, with a tentative D call TRBD2 (6 bases). CDR1 is LNHDA, CDR2 SQIVND, per germline (reference sequence). The CDR3 sequence is 14 residues long. V lost 6 bases, J lost 2 bases, and 14 bases lay in between. In nucleotides, the CDR3 is TGTGCCAGTAGCCGGAGGGGCTCCCCCTACGAGCAGTACTTC. It codes for CASSRRGSPYEQYF.

This clone was seen just once. The chain recombines TRBV10-3 with TRBJ2-7, with 7 bases identical to TRBD1. Trimming removed 0 bases from V and 4 bases from J; junction bases left unmatched: 3. Germline V gene data show CDR1 as ENHRY and CDR2 as SYGVKD. CDR3 length: 14 residues. DNA of the CDR3: TGTGCCATCAGTGAGTCTCAGGACAGGTACGAGCAGTACTTC. Protein sequence: CAISESQDRYEQYF.

CDR3: CARVTRGEKLFF. Written as DNA, the CDR3 is TGCGCCCGCGTGACCCGGGGTGAAAAACTGTTTTTT. V usage is TRBV5-1 and J usage is TRBJ1-4; D is ambiguous. There are 12 residues in the CDR3. Germline values: CDR1 SGHRS, CDR2 YFSETQ. V lost 10 bases and J lost 7, with 14 bases in between.

V usage is TRBV7-6 and J usage is TRBJ2-7, with D possibly matching TRBD2 (7 bases). The germline V gene encodes CDR1 SGHVS and CDR2 FNYEAQ. The V gene lost 2 bases and the J gene lost 1 base, with 21 bases spanning the gap. The CDR3 totals 18 residues. The CDR3 nucleotides are TGTGCCAGCAGCTTAAGCGCTCCCGGGGGGCCTCGATCCTACGAGCAGTACTTC. Amino acid sequence: CASSLSAPGGPRSYEQYF.

J is TRBJ2-5 and V is TRBV6-5, with 7 bases aligning to TRBD1. Germline V gives CDR1 MNHEY, CDR2 SVGAGI. V shed 8 bases and J 9 bases; nucleotides not matched to a gene: 9. CDR3 length: 12 amino acids. The chain's CDR3 is CASGITGAAQYF. DNA of the CDR3: TGTGCCAGCGGAATCACAGGGGCCGCCCAGTACTTC.

The chain carries TRBV6-6 and TRBJ1-2, with TRBD1 matching 7 bases. V trimming: 6 bases; J trimming: 8 bases; junction bases outside the gene matches: 15. The CDR3 has 15 amino acids. Germline CDR1 is MNHNY and CDR2 is SVGAGI (reference sequence). DNA for the CDR3: TGTGCCAGCAGATTTACACAGGGGAGAGGAGAAGGCTACACCTTC. This encodes CASRFTQGRGEGYTF.